One and the same sample provided the 31 T cell receptor beta chains below, sequenced in a study of prognosis after radiotherapy for stage I lung cancer. TCR beta CDR3 amplification from genomic DNA was performed by two-round multiplex PCR. Amplification during the initial PCR round employed primers specific to each TRBV and TRBJ gene. Via MiXCR, TCRdb re-called the multiplex PCR reads, giving one row per CDR3 protein. Among some 13,000 distinct CDR3 sequences listed, roughly a third were seen once. The source was PBMCs, collected before or after stereotactic body radiation therapy (not recorded which). The receptor set was obtained from a donor over 45 with non-small cell lung cancer.

This clonotype was recorded many times. The V call is TRBV6-1, the J call TRBJ2-4, with D uncertain. Germline V lookup: CDR1 MNHNS, CDR2 SASEGT. V was shortened by 3 bases and J by 7 bases, with 16 bases between the two germline ends. The CDR3 contains 15 residues. The CDR3 sequence: CASSDPGPPYNIQYF. As DNA, the CDR3 is TGTGCCAGCAGTGATCCCGGGCCGCCCTATAACATTCAGTACTTC.

Concerning this clonotype itself: Being one base from a much bigger clone, this may be a read error. V gene TRBV4-1 combines with J gene TRBJ1-5, with 9 bases matching TRBD1. V lost 3 bases to trimming and J lost 8 bases; unmatched junction nucleotides: 11. This CDR3 has 16 amino acids. CDR1 and CDR2 (germline): MGHRA, YSYEKL. This CDR3 reads CASSHTGQGRYEPQHF. For the CDR3, the DNA is TGCGCCAGCAGCCATACCGGACAGGGGAGGTATGAGCCCCAGCATTTT.

Only a few counts were recorded for this clonotype. A read error may produce the germline difference seen at one junction end. The chain is built from TRBV6-1 and TRBJ2-7, with TRBD1 matching over 8 bases. This CDR3 comprises 14 residues. In germline, CDR1 is MNHNS, CDR2 SASEGT. The CDR3 reads CAGRRRTGLYEQYF. Written as DNA, the CDR3 is TGTGCCGGCAGAAGGCGGACAGGGCTATACGAGCAGTACTTC.

Points on this clonotype: This could be a read error, since a much larger clone is one nucleotide away. The chain employs TRBV20-1 and TRBJ2-1; D call uncertain. The CDR3 is 14 residues long. The germline V gene has CDR1 DFQATT and CDR2 SNEGSKA (reference sequence). In nucleotides, the CDR3 is TGCAGTGCTAGAAGCCCAGTATCCTACAATGAGAAGTTCTTC. Amino acid sequence: CSARSPVSYNEKFF.

In its sample, this clonotype ranks as medium-sized. The rearrangement joins TRBV6-4 to TRBJ1-6, with D possibly matching TRBD1 (5 bases). The V end lost 3 bases, the J end lost 7 bases, and 19 bases lay between the germline ends. The CDR3 contains 17 residues. Germline CDR1 reads MRHNA; CDR2 reads SNTAGT. The CDR3 region has the DNA TGTGCCAGCAGTGAATGGGGAGGTGAGGGGATGAATTCACCCCTCCACTTT. Translated: CASSEWGGEGMNSPLHF.

This clonotype came up many times. The V gene is TRBV15, the J gene TRBJ1-2; no firm D call. The V end lost 6 bases, the J end lost 1 base, and 18 bases lay between the germline ends. Looked up from germline, CDR1 is LNHNV and CDR2 is YYDKDF (reference sequence). CDR3 size: 16 residues. The CDR3: CATSLQEVGINYGYTF. CDR3 nucleotides: TGTGCCACCAGTCTCCAAGAGGTGGGGATTAACTATGGCTACACCTTC.

This clonotype has a count of ten or more. The V gene is TRBV28, the J gene TRBJ1-5; TRBD1 might be the D (5 bases). Trimming cost V 7 bases and J 4 bases, with 14 bases left between them. This CDR3 contains 14 residues. Germline lookup yields CDR1 MDHEN and CDR2 SYDVKM. The CDR3 region has the DNA TGTGCCAGCATCCCCGGGACGATGAATCAGCCCCAGCATTTT. Translated, it gives CASIPGTMNQPQHF. Looking up the rest from reference TRBV28 and TRBJ1-5 gives the full variable domain: DVKVTQSSRYLVKRTGEKVFLECVQDMDHENMFWYRQDPGLGLRLIYFSYDVKMKEKGDIPEGYSVSREKKERFSLILESASTNQTSMYLCASIPGTMNQPQHFGDGTRLSIL.

This clonotype was counted a single time. The V call is TRBV7-9, the J call TRBJ1-1; no clear D. Germline CDR1 SEHNR, CDR2 FQNEAQ (reference sequence). V shed 6 bases and J shed 1 base, with 12 bases lying between them. The CDR3 loop spans 14 amino acids. The CDR3 nucleotides are TGTGCCAGCAGATCCCAAGGCCCGAACACTGAAGCTTTCTTT. Protein product: CASRSQGPNTEAFF.

This clonotype showed up many times. The chain has TRBV5-6 and TRBJ2-7, with 10 positions matching TRBD2. Per germline, CDR1 SGHDT and CDR2 YYEEEE. Germline trimming cut 8 bases from V and 7 bases from J; bases unmatched to any gene: 6. CDR3 length: 12 amino acids. This chain's CDR3 is CARDGLAAEQYF. The CDR3 DNA sequence: TGTGCCAGAGACGGACTAGCGGCGGAGCAGTACTTC.

This clonotype occurred many times. A much larger clonotype is one base distant, so this may be a read error. The rearrangement links TRBV12-5 to TRBJ2-1; D could derive from TRBD1 or TRBD2 (5 bases each). Germline V gene lookup returns CDR1 LGHNT and CDR2 FRNRAP. The CDR3 spans 15 residues. V was cut by 5 bases and J by 9 bases, with 20 bases left in between. The chain's CDR3 is CASGLETPERGEQFF. The CDR3 nucleotides read TGTGCTAGTGGTCTTGAAACTCCCGAGAGGGGTGAGCAGTTCTTC.

The chain is built from TRBV27 and TRBJ2-7; TRBD1 matches at 8 bases. There are 15 residues in the CDR3. V shed 3 bases, J shed 2 bases, and the junction held 6 bases outside the gene matches. The germline gives CDR1 MNHEY, CDR2 SMNVEV (reference sequence). CDR3 DNA: TGTGCCAGCAGTTTCGTTGGGACAGGTCCCTACGAGCAGTACTTC. Protein sequence: CASSFVGTGPYEQYF.

The chain joins TRBV27 to TRBJ1-5, with D possibly being TRBD1 (5 bases). The CDR3 is 15 residues long. V lost 5 bases and J lost 2, with 13 bases in between. The germline V gene encodes CDR1 MNHEY and CDR2 SMNVEV (reference sequence). The CDR3 loop reads CASSPLGGGNQPQHF. The CDR3 DNA follows: TGTGCCAGCAGTCCTCTCGGGGGGGGCAATCAGCCCCAGCATTTT.

This clonotype is medium-sized in the sample. The chain combines TRBV6-2 or TRBV6-3 with TRBJ1-2; 7 nucleotides align to TRBD1. V shed 4 bases, J shed 8 bases, and the junction held 13 bases outside the gene matches. Germline CDR1 and CDR2: MNHEY and SVGEGT. The CDR3 extends over 15 amino acids. The CDR3 DNA follows: TGTGCCAGCAGTTCCCCACACGACAGGGACCCCGGCTACACCTTC. Translated, it gives CASSSPHDRDPGYTF.

In its sample, this clonotype was seen many times. The chain couples TRBV7-3 to TRBJ2-1, with 9 bases that match TRBD1. Germline-derived CDR1 and CDR2 are SGHTA and FQGTGA. CDR3 size: 18 residues. V gave up 4 bases and J gave up 9 bases; unmatched junction bases: 19. In DNA, the CDR3 is TGTGCCAGCAGCTCAAACGCCGAATCCGGGACAGGGAGCTCTGAGCAGTTCTTC. Translation gives CASSSNAESGTGSSEQFF. The whole variable domain, filled in from reference TRBV7-3 and TRBJ2-1, reads GAGVSQTPSNKVTEKGKYVELRCDPISGHTALYWYRQSLGQGPEFLIYFQGTGAADDSGLPNDRFFAVRPEGSVSTLKIQRTERGDSAVYLCASSSNAESGTGSSEQFFGPGTRLTVL.

This clonotype was found many times. The chain carries TRBV18 and TRBJ2-7, with TRBD2 matching 12 bases. The germline V gene encodes CDR1 KGHSH and CDR2 LQKENI. J gave up 4 bases and V 3 bases, and 4 bases lay outside the gene matches. The CDR3 has 15 residues. The CDR3 loop is CASSPSLAGGYEQYF. The CDR3 DNA is TGTGCCAGCTCACCTTCCCTAGCGGGGGGGTACGAGCAGTACTTC.

This clonotype was recorded many times. The V gene is TRBV20-1, the J gene TRBJ1-2; D perhaps matches TRBD1 (5 bases). The CDR3 runs 13 residues. Per the germline V gene, CDR1 is DFQATT and CDR2 is SNEGSKA (reference sequence). Trimming removed 3 bases from V and 8 bases from J, with 16 bases in between. The CDR3 loop reads CSARIPGSEGYTF. CDR3 sequence (DNA): TGCAGTGCTAGGATCCCAGGGAGCGAAGGCTACACCTTC.

This clonotype was counted at least ten times. The chain uses TRBV14 and TRBJ1-6; D might be TRBD1 (5 bases). The CDR3 is made up of 14 amino acids. The germline V and J ends were trimmed by 2 bases and 7 bases, with 9 bases remaining between them. The germline V gene has CDR1 SGHDN and CDR2 FVKESK. The CDR3 loop reads CASSQFRANSPLHF. The CDR3 DNA reads TGTGCCAGCAGCCAATTCAGGGCCAATTCACCCCTCCACTTT. The whole variable domain, filled in from reference TRBV14 and TRBJ1-6, reads EAGVTQFPSHSVIEKGQTVTLRCDPISGHDNLYWYRRVMGKEIKFLLHFVKESKQDESGMPNNRFLAERTGGTYSTLKVQPAELEDSGVYFCASSQFRANSPLHFGNGTRLTVT.

CDR3 DNA sequence: TGTGCCAGCAGTGAAGTTGTGCGGTGGGCAGGTGGATACGAGCAGTACTTC. Encoded protein: CASSEVVRWAGGYEQYF. The chain carries TRBV6-2 or TRBV6-3 and TRBJ2-7; no definite D call. The CDR3 runs to 17 residues. V shed 5 bases and J shed 4 bases, with 24 bases lying between them. Looked up from germline, CDR1 is MNHEY and CDR2 is SVGEGT.

This clonotype was counted many times. CDR3 sequence: CATSRDKGQLDTGELFF. Written as DNA, the CDR3 is TGTGCCACCAGCAGAGATAAGGGACAGCTGGACACCGGGGAGCTGTTTTTT. The chain uses TRBV15 and TRBJ2-2; 7 bases are shared with TRBD1. Losses at the gene ends were 0 bases for V and 3 bases for J; bases not matched to a gene: 7. There are 17 residues in the CDR3. Germline CDR1 and CDR2: LNHNV and YYDKDF (reference sequence). Based on the CDR3 plus reference TRBV15 and TRBJ2-2, the full variable domain is DAMVIQNPRYQVTQFGKPVTLSCSQTLNHNVMYWYQQKSSQAPKLLFHYYDKDFNNEADTPDNFQSRRPNTSFCFLDIRSPGLGDTAMYLCATSRDKGQLDTGELFFGEGSRLTVL.

This clonotype came up many times. The chain employs TRBV20-1 and TRBJ1-2, with D possibly matching TRBD1 (5 bases). Trimming pared 3 bases from V and 4 bases from J, leaving 15 bases between. Germline-derived CDR1 and CDR2 are DFQATT and SNEGSKA (reference sequence). The CDR3 has 14 residues. DNA for the CDR3: TGCAGTGCTAGTCGGGGGAGCGAAGCCTATGGCTACACCTTC. It encodes CSASRGSEAYGYTF.

Regarding this clonotype: An end of the junction does not agree with germline; a read error may underlie this. This rearrangement joins TRBV18 to TRBJ2-2; D is perhaps TRBD1 (6 bases). Germline lookup yields CDR1 KGHSH and CDR2 LQKENI. The CDR3 has 15 residues. In DNA form, the CDR3 reads TGTACCAGCCCAGGGGAAGGCTTGTCGACCGGGGAGCTGTTTTTT. This codes for CTSPGEGLSTGELFF.

This clonotype is categorized as medium-sized. J is TRBJ2-7 and V is TRBV20-1; tentatively, D is TRBD2 (5 bases). Trimming took off 5 bases at V and 3 bases at J, with 11 bases between the two ends. The CDR3 is made up of 12 amino acids. Germline assignment: CDR1 DFQATT and CDR2 SNEGSKA (reference sequence). In nucleotides, the CDR3 is TGCAGTGCTCACAGCGGCCGCTACGAGCAGTACTTC. Its protein is CSAHSGRYEQYF.

This clonotype has a count of ten or more. In nucleotides, the CDR3 is TGTGCCACCAGCAGGGACAGGGCGAGTGAGCAGTTCTTC. Its translation is CATSRDRASEQFF. This chain joins TRBV15 and TRBJ2-1; the match to TRBD1 covers 8 bases. With 3 bases clipped from V and 9 bases from J, the junction kept 4 bases outside the gene matches. The germline V gene encodes CDR1 LNHNV and CDR2 YYDKDF (reference sequence). The CDR3 totals 13 residues.

V and J are TRBV27 and TRBJ1-5; the match to TRBD1 covers 7 bases. CDR1 MNHEY and CDR2 SMNVEV come from the germline V gene (reference sequence). This CDR3 is built from 13 residues. CDR3 amino acids: CAGRRQGGQPQHF. Written as DNA, the CDR3 is TGTGCAGGCAGGCGGCAGGGGGGCCAGCCCCAGCATTTT.

The rearrangement joins TRBV6-2 or TRBV6-3 to TRBJ2-5; D gene uncertain. The germline V gene has CDR1 MNHEY and CDR2 SVGEGT. Trimming removed 6 bases from V and 3 bases from J, with 14 bases in between. This CDR3 contains 14 residues. CDR3 DNA sequence: TGTGCCAGCAGAGGGCTGGGTCAGAAAGAGACCCAGTACTTC. Its translation: CASRGLGQKETQYF.

This clonotype was recorded many times. CDR3: CASSLVDSLQYF. CDR3 sequence (DNA): TGTGCCAGCAGCTTGGTGGACAGTTTGCAGTACTTC. The chain links TRBV5-5 to TRBJ2-7, with D maybe TRBD1 (6 bases). V dropped 0 bases and J dropped 9 bases, with 10 bases sitting between them. Per germline, CDR1 SGHKS and CDR2 YYEKEE (reference sequence). The CDR3 sequence is 12 residues long.

This clonotype is labeled as medium-sized (0.01 to 0.1%). The chain uses TRBV6-1 and TRBJ2-1; D is unclear. The germline V gene encodes CDR1 MNHNS and CDR2 SASEGT. Trimming left V 3 bases short and J 6 bases short, with 6 bases between. This CDR3 contains 12 residues. Here the CDR3 DNA reads TGTGCCAGCAGTGACCAGTTCAATGAGCAGTTCTTC. This sequence encodes CASSDQFNEQFF.

This clonotype was picked up many times. Here the CDR3 reads CATSRVDAPGERGYNEQFF. CDR3 in DNA: TGTGCCACCAGCAGAGTTGACGCCCCGGGCGAGCGAGGATACAATGAGCAGTTCTTC. The chain employs TRBV15 and TRBJ2-1; D is ambiguous. Germline assignment: CDR1 LNHNV and CDR2 YYDKDF (reference sequence). This CDR3 has 19 amino acids. V lost 1 base and J 4 bases, leaving 23 bases between the germline ends.

Points on this clonotype: A far larger clone is only one base removed, so a read error is likely. The V call is TRBV11-2, the J call TRBJ2-5; D remains unclear. TRBJ2-1 matches the DNA end more closely, so the J call is doubtful. Germline V gives CDR1 SGHAT, CDR2 FQNNGV. The CDR3 sequence is 11 residues long. The CDR3 sequence is CAIEASGPQFF. In DNA, the CDR3 is TGTGCCATCGAAGCTAGTGGGCCCCAGTTCTTC.

This clonotype was counted ten times or more. This rearrangement joins TRBV14 to TRBJ2-5; D not certain. This CDR3 spans 12 amino acids. Germline V gene sequence: CDR1 SGHDN, CDR2 FVKESK. The V end lost 4 bases, the J end lost 5 bases, and 8 bases lay between the germline ends. CDR3 nucleotides: TGTGCCAGCAGCCGCCAACTGGAGACCCAGTACTTC. Its protein product is CASSRQLETQYF. The whole variable domain, remainder taken from reference TRBV14 and TRBJ2-5, is EAGVTQFPSHSVIEKGQTVTLRCDPISGHDNLYWYRRVMGKEIKFLLHFVKESKQDESGMPNNRFLAERTGGTYSTLKVQPAELEDSGVYFCASSRQLETQYFGPGTRLLVL.

The rearrangement links TRBV6-2 or TRBV6-3 to TRBJ2-7, with D unresolved. The CDR3 is 12 residues long. CDR1 MNHEY and CDR2 SVGEGT come from the germline V gene. V lost 3 bases to trimming and J lost 7 bases, with 10 bases between them. CDR3 nucleotide sequence: TGTGCCAGCAGTTATGTGGCCGGAGAGCAGTACTTC. This gives the protein CASSYVAGEQYF.